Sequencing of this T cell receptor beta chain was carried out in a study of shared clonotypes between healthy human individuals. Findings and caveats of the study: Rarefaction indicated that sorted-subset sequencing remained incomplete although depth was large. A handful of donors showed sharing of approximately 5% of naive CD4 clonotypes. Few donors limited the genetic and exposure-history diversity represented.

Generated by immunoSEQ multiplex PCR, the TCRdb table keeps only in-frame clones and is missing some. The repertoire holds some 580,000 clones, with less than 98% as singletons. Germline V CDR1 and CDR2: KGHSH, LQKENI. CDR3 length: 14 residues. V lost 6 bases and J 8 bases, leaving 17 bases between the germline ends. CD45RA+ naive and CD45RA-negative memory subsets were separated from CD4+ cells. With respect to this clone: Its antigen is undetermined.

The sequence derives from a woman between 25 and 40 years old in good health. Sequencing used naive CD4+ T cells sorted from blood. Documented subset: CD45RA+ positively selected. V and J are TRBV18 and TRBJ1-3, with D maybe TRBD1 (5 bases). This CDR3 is CASSSRQGGDTIYF. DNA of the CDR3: TGTGCCAGCTCTTCGAGGCAGGGCGGAGACACCATATATTTT.